Shown below are 8 T cell receptor beta chains from a single sample sequenced in a study of T-cell memory formation after mild COVID-19 (TCRdb year 2021). The library was prepared using 5' RACE. Sequencing relied on an Illumina NovaSeq 6000. TCRdb cleaned the public reads at Q25 with fastp, built clones with MiXCR and kept in-frame beta chains. Rows are combined by CDR3 protein, so each entry shows the most common genes and DNA. In this sample the table shows around 310,000 distinct CDR3 sequences, around a fifth of which occur a single time. Roughly 23% of the sample goes to the ten largest clones. Sequenced: PBMCs or a T cell subset sorted from them (not recorded which). The source of these receptors is a man between 18 and 29 years old who had mild COVID-19 (a few samples of this study predate the infection). The sample titles of this study are shuffled in the database, so cell type and time point are left out; the donor was told from shared clones.

Only a few counts were recorded for this clonotype. The rearrangement uses TRBV5-1 and TRBJ2-1, with D perhaps TRBD2 (5 bases). Germline CDR1 SGHRS, CDR2 YFSETQ. The V end lost 0 bases, the J end lost 12 bases, and 13 bases lay between the germline ends. This CDR3 region has 13 residues. This chain's CDR3 is CASSLASGAGQFF. The CDR3 coding sequence is TGCGCCAGCAGCTTGGCCTCGGGCGCGGGGCAGTTCTTC.

This chain uses TRBV7-9 with TRBJ2-5, with D possibly being TRBD1 (5 bases). The CDR3 is made up of 17 amino acids. The V and J ends lost 1 base and 2 bases respectively, with 17 bases between them. Germline V gives CDR1 SEHNR, CDR2 FQNEAQ (reference sequence). CDR3 sequence: CASSLVSWERGQETQYF. CDR3 in DNA: TGTGCCAGCAGCTTAGTGAGTTGGGAAAGGGGACAAGAGACCCAGTACTTC.

In its sample, this clonotype was seen a few times. The rearrangement joins TRBV10-3 to TRBJ1-1, with TRBD1 as a possible D gene (5 bases). Germline V gene lookup returns CDR1 ENHRY and CDR2 SYGVKD. There are 13 residues in the CDR3. V lost 6 bases and J lost 6, with 14 bases in between. CDR3 coding DNA: TGTGCCATCAGACGGGACCCCGGGGCTGAAGCTTTCTTT. Translating gives CAIRRDPGAEAFF.

This clonotype came up many times. V gene TRBV15 combines with J gene TRBJ1-5, with D unclear. CDR3 length equals 17 residues. The germline gives CDR1 LNHNV, CDR2 YYDKDF (reference sequence). Trimming left V 0 bases short and J 3 bases short, with 15 bases between. This CDR3 reads CATSREWAVPFNQPQHF. In nucleotides, the CDR3 is TGTGCCACCAGCAGAGAATGGGCCGTTCCGTTCAATCAGCCCCAGCATTTT.

The sample holds a few counts of this clonotype. The gene calls are TRBV7-9 and TRBJ1-3; 7 bases match TRBD1. This CDR3 region has 20 residues. Germline CDR1 SEHNR, CDR2 FQNEAQ (reference sequence). Unmatched junction bases numbered 18, after V lost 4 bases and J lost 0 bases. CDR3 sequence (DNA): TGTGCCAGCAGCTCAACCTCCGTCGGAGCAGGGGGTAGCTCTGGAAACACCATATATTTT. The encoded protein is CASSSTSVGAGGSSGNTIYF.

This clonotype was seen only a few times. The V and J genes are TRBV3-1 and TRBJ2-3; D might be TRBD2 (5 bases). Germline CDR1 and CDR2: LGHDT and YNNKEL (reference sequence). Trimming removed 4 bases from V and 2 bases from J, with 16 bases in between. The CDR3 totals 16 residues. The CDR3, as DNA: TGTGCCAGCAGCCCAGGAGGCTCTACATCCACAGATACGCAGTATTTT. As protein: CASSPGGSTSTDTQYF.

The chain uses TRBV27 and TRBJ1-2; a weak D match, TRBD1 (6 bases). This CDR3 contains 15 residues. CDR1 is MNHEY and CDR2 is SMNVEV in the germline V gene (reference sequence). Trimming left V 4 bases short and J 4 bases short, with 16 bases between. The CDR3 loop is CASSYKGSRGYGYTF. DNA for the CDR3: TGTGCCAGCAGTTACAAGGGGTCCAGGGGCTATGGCTACACCTTC.

This chain uses TRBV7-2 with TRBJ2-1, with D possibly being TRBD1 or TRBD2 (5 bases each). V was clipped by 1 base and J by 5 bases, with 15 bases between them. CDR3 length: 16 amino acids. From germline, CDR1 is SGHTA and CDR2 FQGNSA. As DNA, the CDR3 is TGTGCCAGCAGCTTAGTCGCGGTGGGGACGAACAATGAGCAGTTCTTC. Translation: CASSLVAVGTNNEQFF. The full variable domain, its missing parts supplied by reference TRBV7-2 and TRBJ2-1, is GAGVSQSPSNKVTEKGKDVELRCDPISGHTALYWYRQSLGQGLEFLIYFQGNSAPDKSGLPSDRFSAERTGGSVSTLTIQRTQQEDSAVYLCASSLVAVGTNNEQFFGPGTRLTVL.